This T cell receptor beta chain stems from a study of shared clonotypes between healthy human individuals. On the study more broadly: Each donor had three CD4 naive, three CD4 memory, two CD8 naive and one CD8 memory plate.

The CDR3 is made up of 14 amino acids. Trimming removed 0 bases from V and 0 bases from J, with 5 bases in between. Germline assignment: CDR1 MNHNS and CDR2 SASEGT. Study-level points and caveats: Generally, estimated richness proved larger in naive subsets than it did in memory subsets. The authors expected sequencing depth to affect clonotype sharing among donors. Against clonotypes common to all four donors, non-shared ones had lower generation probabilities.

Sequenced by immunoSEQ multiplex PCR; TCRdb stores in-frame clones only, minus some. The sample yields 2 million to 2.5 million clones, more than 90% seen once. Comments on this clone: Its antigen is undetermined. Other DNA sequences in the same sample also yield this CDR3.

This receptor was taken from a man aged 18 to 30 in good health. The sequenced sample was naive CD4+ T cells sorted from blood. Stated subset: CD45RA+ positively selected. The chain joins TRBV6-1 to TRBJ1-1; unclear D gene. The CDR3 DNA reads TGTGCCAGCAGTGAAGCGAACCTGAACACTGAAGCTTTCTTT. Translating it yields CASSEANLNTEAFF.